This is a list of T cell receptor beta chains from one sample in a study of healthy donors' naive CD4 and CD8 T cells. TCRdb re-analysed the reads in MiXCR, keeping a single row per CDR3 protein. Among approximately 180,000 distinct CDR3 sequences listed, 65% to 75% were seen once. The source material was naive CD4+ and CD8+ T cells sorted from blood, pooled from several donors. The origin of the receptors is a pool of human donors in good health; the sample pools cells from several healthy donors. CDR3s include the opening cysteine and the closing phenylalanine or tryptophan. D genes are given only for firm matches. Where a row states a size, it is once, few, many or the class of an expanded clone; other rows omit it.

cdr3_aa cdr3_nt v_call clone_size d_call j_call
CSVGASGNTIYF TGCAGCGTTGGGGCGAGTGGAAACACCATATATTTT TRBV29-1 few . TRBJ1-3
CASSPRRRSGWDRAAGNTIYF TGTGCCAGTAGTCCGCGCCGCCGTTCCGGATGGGACAGGGCGGCTGGAAACACCATATATTTT TRBV19 . TRBD1 TRBJ1-3
CASSIPPEGRAPYGYTF TGTGCCAGTAGTATTCCCCCCGAGGGGAGGGCTCCCTATGGCTACACCTTC TRBV19 . . TRBJ1-2
CASSYSGQRNTEAFF TGTGCCAGCAGTTATTCGGGACAGAGGAACACTGAAGCTTTCTTT TRBV6-5 . TRBD1 TRBJ1-1
CASIPPRGQRSEQFF TGTGCCAGCATCCCACCCAGGGGGCAGAGGAGTGAGCAGTTCTTC TRBV6-1 . TRBD1 TRBJ2-1
CASSLASGYTF TGTGCCAGCAGCTTGGCTAGTGGCTACACCTTC TRBV5-5 few . TRBJ1-2
CASSPSRQETEAFF TGTGCCAGCAGTCCATCTAGACAGGAGACTGAAGCTTTCTTT TRBV28 once . TRBJ1-1
CASTERELDTQYF TGTGCCAGTACGGAGCGGGAGTTAGATACGCAGTATTTT TRBV19 . TRBD2 TRBJ2-3
CASSPRAGNQPQHF TGTGCCAGCAGTCCCAGGGCTGGCAATCAGCCCCAGCATTTT TRBV12-3/TRBV12-4 . . TRBJ1-5
CSVEDQRSSYNEQFF TGCAGCGTTGAAGATCAAAGGAGCTCCTACAATGAGCAGTTCTTC TRBV29-1 . . TRBJ2-1
CASSLRDRGQEGSYEQYF TGTGCCAGCAGCCTCCGGGACAGGGGGCAGGAGGGCTCCTACGAGCAGTACTTC TRBV27 . TRBD1 TRBJ2-7
CAWRGLGNSPLHF TGTGCCTGGAGAGGGTTGGGGAATTCACCCCTCCACTTT TRBV30 . . TRBJ1-6
CASSLGSGTGVNEQFF TGTGCCAGCAGCTTAGGATCCGGGACAGGGGTCAATGAGCAGTTCTTC TRBV13 . TRBD1 TRBJ2-1
CASRRQGAYEQYF TGTGCCAGTAGGAGACAGGGCGCGTACGAGCAGTACTTC TRBV19 . TRBD1 TRBJ2-7
CATQGTEAFF TGTGCCACCCAAGGCACTGAAGCTTTCTTT TRBV19 few . TRBJ1-1
CSVGSVSGKNIQYF TGCAGCGTGGGGTCCGTATCGGGAAAGAACATTCAGTACTTC TRBV29-1 . . TRBJ2-4
CASSLVVEANTGELFF TGTGCCAGCAGTTTGGTGGTAGAGGCGAACACCGGGGAGCTGTTTTTT TRBV27 . . TRBJ2-2
CAWRAATGTEAFF TGTGCCTGGAGAGCGGCGACGGGCACTGAAGCTTTCTTT TRBV30 . . TRBJ1-1
CASSLVHGGGETQYF TGTGCCAGCAGCTTAGTCCATGGCGGAGGGGAGACCCAGTACTTC TRBV7-8 . . TRBJ2-5
CSVETGSYGYTF TGCAGCGTCGAGACAGGGTCCTATGGCTACACCTTC TRBV29-1 . TRBD1 TRBJ1-2
CAWSVWDPDGYTF TGTGCCTGGAGTGTCTGGGACCCCGATGGCTACACCTTC TRBV30 . . TRBJ1-2
CSVEDPRLAGEDEQFF TGCAGCGTCGAAGATCCAAGACTAGCGGGAGAGGATGAGCAGTTCTTC TRBV29-1 . TRBD2 TRBJ2-1
CASSQVGQGDFYNEQFF TGCGCCAGCAGCCAAGTTGGACAGGGGGATTTCTACAATGAGCAGTTCTTC TRBV4-3 . TRBD1 TRBJ2-1
CATSDRTEINQPQHF TGTGCCACCAGTGATCGGACAGAGATAAATCAGCCCCAGCATTTT TRBV24-1 few . TRBJ1-5
CAWSKQAPYEQYF TGTGCCTGGAGTAAACAGGCCCCATACGAGCAGTACTTC TRBV30 few . TRBJ2-7
CSVSLGLNQPQHF TGCAGCGTTTCCCTCGGCCTAAATCAGCCCCAGCATTTT TRBV29-1 . . TRBJ1-5
CASSIPGAHSEAFF TGTGCCAGTAGTATACCGGGGGCTCATTCTGAAGCTTTCTTT TRBV19 . . TRBJ1-1
CAISESGSDEQYF TGTGCCATCAGTGAGAGCGGGAGCGACGAGCAGTACTTC TRBV6-5 . TRBD2 TRBJ2-7
CASRFQGSHGYTF TGTGCCAGTAGGTTCCAGGGTTCCCATGGCTACACCTTC TRBV19 . . TRBJ1-2
CASSGTSAYNEQFF TGTGCCAGCAGTGGGACTAGCGCTTACAATGAGCAGTTCTTC TRBV6-6 . TRBD2 TRBJ2-1
CASSGVQVDPGYTF TGTGCCAGCAGCGGAGTTCAGGTGGACCCTGGCTACACCTTC TRBV21-1 . . TRBJ1-2
CASSQDRAGTTLYNEQFF TGCGCCAGCAGCCAAGATCGTGCCGGGACTACCCTCTACAATGAGCAGTTCTTC TRBV4-3 . TRBD2 TRBJ2-1
CASTLMGPSGANVLTF TGTGCCAGCACCCTCATGGGACCCTCTGGGGCCAACGTCCTGACTTTC TRBV27 few . TRBJ2-6
CASSSESSAFF TGCGCCAGCAGCAGTGAGTCCTCCGCTTTCTTT TRBV5-1 . . TRBJ1-1
CASSKGQNNYGYTF TGTGCCAGCAGTAAAGGACAGAACAACTATGGCTACACCTTC TRBV6-5 . . TRBJ1-2
CASSYPRQGRTDTQYF TGTGCCAGCAGTTACCCTCGACAGGGTCGCACAGATACGCAGTATTTT TRBV6-6 . TRBD1 TRBJ2-3
CASSIGTYNEQFF TGTGCCAGTAGTATCGGTACCTACAATGAGCAGTTCTTC TRBV19 . . TRBJ2-1
CASSYTNNQPQHF TGTGCCAGCAGTTACACGAACAATCAGCCCCAGCATTTT TRBV6-5 . . TRBJ1-5
CASSYMGREGLQYF TGTGCCAGCAGTTACATGGGGCGCGAGGGACTGCAGTACTTC TRBV6-5 . . TRBJ2-7
CASSHLNIQYF TGTGCCAGTAGCCACTTAAACATTCAGTACTTC TRBV19 once . TRBJ2-4
CASSLDGFHYEQYF TGTGCCAGCAGCTTGGACGGGTTCCACTACGAGCAGTACTTC TRBV5-6 . . TRBJ2-7
CSVEVTLGTGGSGANVLTF TGCAGCGTTGAAGTGACTCTGGGGACAGGGGGATCTGGGGCCAACGTCCTGACTTTC TRBV29-1 . TRBD1 TRBJ2-6
CVAGDSLYEQYF TGCGTGGCGGGGGACAGTCTCTACGAGCAGTACTTC TRBV29-1 . . TRBJ2-7
CASSIGNTRAPSSNVLTF TGTGCCAGTAGTATAGGGAATACTAGGGCGCCTTCCTCCAACGTCCTGACTTTC TRBV19 . . TRBJ2-6
CAWTNTWELNTEAFF TGTGCCTGGACCAACACATGGGAATTGAACACTGAAGCTTTCTTT TRBV30 . . TRBJ1-1
CSWCGLVINEQFF TGCAGCTGGTGTGGGCTAGTTATCAATGAGCAGTTCTTC TRBV29-1 . . TRBJ2-1